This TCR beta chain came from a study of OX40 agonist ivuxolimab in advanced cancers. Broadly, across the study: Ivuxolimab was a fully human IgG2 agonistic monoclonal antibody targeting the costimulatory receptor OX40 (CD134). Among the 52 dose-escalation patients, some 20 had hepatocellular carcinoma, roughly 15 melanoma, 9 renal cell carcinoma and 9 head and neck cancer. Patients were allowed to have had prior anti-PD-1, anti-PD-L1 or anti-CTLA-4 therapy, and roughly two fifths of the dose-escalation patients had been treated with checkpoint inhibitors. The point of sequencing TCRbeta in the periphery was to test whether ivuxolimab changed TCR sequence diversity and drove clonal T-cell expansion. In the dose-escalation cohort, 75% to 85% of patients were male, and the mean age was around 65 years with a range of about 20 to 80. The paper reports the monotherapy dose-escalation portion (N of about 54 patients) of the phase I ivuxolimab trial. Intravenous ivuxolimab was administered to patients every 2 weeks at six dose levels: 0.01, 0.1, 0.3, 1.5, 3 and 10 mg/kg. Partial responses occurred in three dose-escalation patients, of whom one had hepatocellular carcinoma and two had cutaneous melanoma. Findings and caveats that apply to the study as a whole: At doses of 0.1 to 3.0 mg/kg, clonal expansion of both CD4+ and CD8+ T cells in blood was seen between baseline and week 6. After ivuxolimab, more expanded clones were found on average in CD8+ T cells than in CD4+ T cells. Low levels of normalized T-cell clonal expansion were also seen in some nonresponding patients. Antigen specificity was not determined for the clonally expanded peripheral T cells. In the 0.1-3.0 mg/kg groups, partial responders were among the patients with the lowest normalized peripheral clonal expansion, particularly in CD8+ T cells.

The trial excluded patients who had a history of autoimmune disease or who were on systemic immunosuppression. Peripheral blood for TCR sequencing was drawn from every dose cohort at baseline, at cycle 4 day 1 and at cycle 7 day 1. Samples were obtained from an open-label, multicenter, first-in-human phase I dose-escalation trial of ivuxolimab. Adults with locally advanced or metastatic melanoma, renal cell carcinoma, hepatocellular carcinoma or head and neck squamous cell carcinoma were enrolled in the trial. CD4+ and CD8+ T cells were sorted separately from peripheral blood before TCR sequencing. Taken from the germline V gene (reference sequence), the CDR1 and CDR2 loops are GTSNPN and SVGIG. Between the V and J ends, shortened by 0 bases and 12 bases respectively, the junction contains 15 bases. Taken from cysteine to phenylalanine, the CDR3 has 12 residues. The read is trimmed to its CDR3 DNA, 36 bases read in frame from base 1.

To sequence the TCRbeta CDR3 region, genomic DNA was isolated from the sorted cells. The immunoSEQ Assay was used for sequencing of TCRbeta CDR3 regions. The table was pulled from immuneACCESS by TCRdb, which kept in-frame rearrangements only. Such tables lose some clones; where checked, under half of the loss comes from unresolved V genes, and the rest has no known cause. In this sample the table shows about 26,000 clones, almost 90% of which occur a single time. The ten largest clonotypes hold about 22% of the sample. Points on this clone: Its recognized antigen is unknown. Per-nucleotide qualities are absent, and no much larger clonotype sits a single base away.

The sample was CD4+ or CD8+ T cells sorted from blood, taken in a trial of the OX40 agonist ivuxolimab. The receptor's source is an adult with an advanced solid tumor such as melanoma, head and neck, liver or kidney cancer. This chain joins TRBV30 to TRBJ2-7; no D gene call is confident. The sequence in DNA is TGTGCCTGGAGTGTACGAAACGACGTTCGGTACTTC. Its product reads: CAWSVRNDVRYF.